In its sample, the clone carrying this T cell receptor (beta chain) was seen a few times. The sample originates from a study of blood T cell repertoires in COVID-19. In the study overall: The United States, Italy and Spain supplied acute and convalescent COVID-19 samples.

The germline CDR1 and CDR2 sequences are SQVTM and ANQGSEA. There are 13 residues in the CDR3. V lost 6 bases, J lost 4 bases, and 4 bases stayed unmatched. In the original processing: Amplifying reference gene primers gave estimates of nucleated cell counts. Clones were read by immunoSEQ multiplex PCR, and TCRdb kept only the in-frame ones, dropping some. V, J and clone size are those of that table, while D and trimming were read from the DNA. The sample records 140,000 or so clones, 80% to 90% being singletons. This chain joins TRBV29-1 and TRBJ1-2, with TRBD1 matching over 11 bases. Sequences were obtained from PBMCs or T cells enriched from blood (not recorded which). The sequence derives from a woman between 45 and 60 years old with acute COVID-19. The CDR3 is CSVRTGGTYGYTF. In DNA, the CDR3 is TGCAGCGTGAGGACAGGGGGCACCTATGGCTACACCTTC.